These 5 T cell receptor beta chains were sequenced from one sample in a study of T cells in Graves' hyperthyroidism and ophthalmopathy. RNA transcripts yielded amplified TCR beta CDR3 regions. Primed by the HTBI set, a first-round RT-PCR was run on the TCR CDR3. TCRdb re-analysed the multiplex PCR reads in MiXCR, keeping a single row per CDR3 protein. The sample holds hundreds of thousands of distinct CDR3 sequences; roughly 14% are singletons and the top ten take 13%. The sample was blood. These receptors originate from a man aged 18 to 30 with Graves' ophthalmopathy.

Details on this clonotype: It may be a read error: a sequence one base away is much more abundant. The DNA for the CDR3 is TGTGCCAGCGGGCGGGGGGTCTACGAGCAGTGCTTC. This codes for CASGRGVYEQCF. The rearrangement uses TRBV2 and TRBJ2-7, with 8 bases matching TRBD2. Germline loops: CDR1 SNHLY, CDR2 FYNNEI. The CDR3 has 12 amino acids.

Only a few counts were recorded for this clonotype. The chain combines TRBV24-1 with TRBJ1-4; no clear D gene. The CDR3 consists of 14 residues. V was clipped by 5 bases and J by 3 bases, with 9 bases between them. Looked up from germline, CDR1 is KGHDR and CDR2 is SFDVKD. The CDR3: CATSAVGSNEKLFF. The DNA of the CDR3 is TGTGCCACCAGTGCGGTGGGCTCTAATGAAAAACTGTTTTTT.

J is TRBJ2-2 and V is TRBV29-1; maybe TRBD1 (5 bases). V lost 5 bases, J lost 0 bases, and 13 bases lay in between. The germline CDR1 and CDR2 sequences are SQVTM and ANQGSEA. The CDR3 has 15 amino acids. The CDR3 reads CSVPSRQSNTGELFF. The CDR3 DNA is TGCAGCGTTCCGAGCCGACAGTCGAACACCGGGGAGCTGTTTTTT.

The chain combines TRBV5-6 with TRBJ1-5, with TRBD1 matching over 9 bases. The CDR3 totals 15 residues. Germline V gives CDR1 SGHDT, CDR2 YYEEEE. The V segment lost 0 bases and the J segment 7 bases; nucleotides outside the gene matches: 5. CDR3 protein: CASSLGDRAIQPQHF. The CDR3 region has the DNA TGTGCCAGCAGCTTGGGGGACAGGGCAATACAGCCCCAGCATTTT.

V and J are TRBV19 and TRBJ1-5; D possibly corresponds to TRBD1 (6 bases). The CDR3 consists of 14 residues. The germline V gene encodes CDR1 LNHDA and CDR2 SQIVND (reference sequence). V was pared by 8 bases and J by 1 base, with 12 bases between. The CDR3 nucleotides are TGTGCCAGTTTCGGGGGCTGGAGCAATCAGCCCCAGCATTTT. Amino acids: CASFGGWSNQPQHF.